These 8 T cell receptor beta chains came from one sample sequenced in a study of blood T cell repertoires in COVID-19. The assay was immunoSEQ multiplex PCR, and TCRdb's table has in-frame clones only and misses some. In the table there are approximately 150,000 clones, roughly 87% of which are singletons. Input material: PBMCs or T cells enriched from blood (not recorded which). The source is a human donor with acute COVID-19. The donor label of this sample is uncertain.

The V gene is TRBV6-1, the J gene TRBJ2-3; D is perhaps TRBD2 (6 bases). V dropped 2 bases and J dropped 3 bases, with 15 bases sitting between them. Germline V gene sequence: CDR1 MNHNS, CDR2 SASEGT. This CDR3 spans 16 amino acids. This CDR3 reads CASSELGGAGTDTQYF. DNA for the CDR3: TGTGCCAGCAGTGAATTAGGAGGGGCGGGTACAGATACGCAGTATTTT.

The genes are TRBV18 and TRBJ2-7; D is undetermined. Trimming pared 3 bases from V and 4 bases from J, leaving 10 bases between. The CDR3 length is 13 residues. Germline V gives CDR1 KGHSH, CDR2 LQKENI. Here the CDR3 DNA reads TGTGCCAGCTCACCGTCCTTAGATTACGAGCAGTACTTC. It specifies CASSPSLDYEQYF.

V gene TRBV11-3 combines with J gene TRBJ2-1; the D is unclear. This CDR3 region has 15 residues. The germline gives CDR1 SGHNT, CDR2 YENEEA. The V and J ends lost 0 bases and 0 bases respectively, with 6 bases between them. The CDR3 region has the DNA TGTGCCAGCAGCTTAGAGTTCGGCTCCTACAATGAGCAGTTCTTC. Translation gives CASSLEFGSYNEQFF. The entire variable domain, with the rest obtained from reference TRBV11-3 and TRBJ2-1, is as follows: EAGVVQSPRYKIIEKKQPVAFWCNPISGHNTLYWYLQNLGQGPELLIRYENEEAVDDSQLPKDRFSAERLKGVDSTLKIQPAELGDSAVYLCASSLEFGSYNEQFFGPGTRLTVL.

The genes are TRBV21-1 and TRBJ2-7; the table assigns TRBD2, which was not confirmed against the DNA. TRBV21-1 is described as a pseudogene. The CDR3 runs 13 residues. The CDR3 nucleotides are TGTGCCAGCAGCCTATACTCTAGCTACGAGCAGTACTTC. This translates into CASSLYSSYEQYF.

V and J are TRBV19 and TRBJ2-5, with 12 bases that match TRBD1. Trimming cost V 6 bases and J 1 base; bases outside gene matches: 27. The CDR3 consists of 23 residues. The germline gives CDR1 LNHDA, CDR2 SQIVND (reference sequence). DNA of the CDR3: TGTGCCAGTAGGACGAAGTCGAGTACCGGGACAGGGGGCTATTTTTTCCCCCAAGAGACCCAGTACTTC. Amino acid sequence: CASRTKSSTGTGGYFFPQETQYF.

The J gene is TRBJ2-3, the V gene TRBV5-1, with a tentative D call TRBD2 (6 bases). The CDR3 runs to 14 residues. V lost 5 bases and J 3 bases, leaving 13 bases between the germline ends. The V gene's germline CDR1 is SGHRS and CDR2 YFSETQ. CDR3 protein: CASSQPGLTDTQYF. The CDR3 coding sequence is TGCGCCAGCAGTCAACCGGGACTTACAGATACGCAGTATTTT.

CDR3: CAWSVDRGREAFF. DNA for the CDR3: TGTGCCTGGAGTGTAGACAGGGGGCGTGAAGCTTTCTTT. This chain connects TRBV30 to TRBJ1-1, with TRBD1 matching over 10 bases. Germline trimming cut 0 bases from V and 7 bases from J; bases unmatched to any gene: 2. The CDR3 loop spans 13 amino acids. CDR1 and CDR2 from the germline V gene are GTSNPN and SVGIG (reference sequence).

The gene calls are TRBV9 and TRBJ2-3, with 8 nucleotides matching TRBD2. V was clipped by 3 bases and J by 0 bases; unmatched bases: 6. Germline loops: CDR1 SGDLS, CDR2 YYNGEE. The CDR3 covers 16 residues. CDR3: CASSGAGGESTDTQYF. The CDR3 bases are TGTGCCAGCAGCGGCGCGGGGGGCGAGAGCACAGATACGCAGTATTTT.